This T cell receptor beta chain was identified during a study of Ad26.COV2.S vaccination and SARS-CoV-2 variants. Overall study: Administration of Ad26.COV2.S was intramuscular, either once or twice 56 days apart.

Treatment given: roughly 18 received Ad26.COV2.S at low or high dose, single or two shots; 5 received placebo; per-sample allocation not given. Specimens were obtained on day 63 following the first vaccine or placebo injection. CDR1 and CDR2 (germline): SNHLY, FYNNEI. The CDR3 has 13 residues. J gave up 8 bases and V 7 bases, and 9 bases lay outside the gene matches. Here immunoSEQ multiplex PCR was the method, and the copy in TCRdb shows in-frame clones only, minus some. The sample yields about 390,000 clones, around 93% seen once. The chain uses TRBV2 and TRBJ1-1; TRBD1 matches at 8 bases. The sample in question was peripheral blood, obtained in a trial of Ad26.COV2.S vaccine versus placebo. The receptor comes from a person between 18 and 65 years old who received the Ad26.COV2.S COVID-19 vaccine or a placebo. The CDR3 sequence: CASNAGGFAEAFF. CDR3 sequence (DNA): TGTGCCAGCAATGCAGGGGGCTTCGCAGAAGCTTTCTTT.